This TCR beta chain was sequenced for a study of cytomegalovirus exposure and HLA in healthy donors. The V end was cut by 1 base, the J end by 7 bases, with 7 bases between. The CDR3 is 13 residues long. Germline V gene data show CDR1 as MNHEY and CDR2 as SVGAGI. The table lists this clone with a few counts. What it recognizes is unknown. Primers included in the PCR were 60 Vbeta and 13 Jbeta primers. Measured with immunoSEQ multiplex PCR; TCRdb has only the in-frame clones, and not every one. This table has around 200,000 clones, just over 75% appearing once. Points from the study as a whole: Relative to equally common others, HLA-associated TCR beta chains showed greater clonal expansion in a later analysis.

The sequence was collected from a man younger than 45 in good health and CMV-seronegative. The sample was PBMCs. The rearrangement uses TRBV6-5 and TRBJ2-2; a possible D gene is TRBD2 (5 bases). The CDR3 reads CASSYFEGGELFF. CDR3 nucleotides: TGTGCCAGCAGTTACTTTGAGGGCGGGGAGCTGTTTTTT.